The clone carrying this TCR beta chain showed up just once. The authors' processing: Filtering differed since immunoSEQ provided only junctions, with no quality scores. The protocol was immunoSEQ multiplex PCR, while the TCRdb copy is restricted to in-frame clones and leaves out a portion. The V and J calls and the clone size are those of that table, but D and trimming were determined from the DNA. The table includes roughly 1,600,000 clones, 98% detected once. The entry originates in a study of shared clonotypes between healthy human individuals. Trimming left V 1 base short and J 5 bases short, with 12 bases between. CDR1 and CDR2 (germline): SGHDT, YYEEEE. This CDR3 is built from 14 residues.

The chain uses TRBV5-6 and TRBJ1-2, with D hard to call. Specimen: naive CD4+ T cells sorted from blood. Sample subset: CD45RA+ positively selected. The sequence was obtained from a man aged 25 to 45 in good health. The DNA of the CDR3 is TGTGCCAGCAGCTTGCTACGGGCCTCATATGGCTACACCTTC. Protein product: CASSLLRASYGYTF.